Below, 10 T cell receptor beta chains from the same sample are listed, as sequenced in a study of shared T cell receptors in the human thymus. Assay used: immunoSEQ multiplex PCR; TCRdb lists only in-frame clones, some missing. This sample carries hundreds of thousands of clones, roughly 85% of them seen once, and the ten largest clones take roughly 0.01%. This sample also belongs to another study, concerning human thymus T cells.

The sample consisted of thymocytes. The receptors shown here come from a girl in the first two years of life with a congenital heart defect.

This clone was counted a single time. The gene calls are TRBV11-2 and TRBJ2-7; 9 nucleotides align to TRBD1. Germline values: CDR1 SGHAT, CDR2 FQNNGV. After removal of 5 bases from V and 3 bases from J, the junction contained 5 bases not matched to a gene. This CDR3 has 14 residues. The DNA of the CDR3 is TGTGCCAGCAGCGCGGGACAGGGAGTCTACGAGCAGTACTTC. Its protein is CASSAGQGVYEQYF.

The V and J genes are TRBV12-5 and TRBJ1-2; 7 positions match TRBD1. The CDR3 spans 16 residues. V shed 2 bases, J shed 6 bases, and the junction held 12 bases outside the gene matches. Per the germline V gene, CDR1 is LGHNT and CDR2 is FRNRAP. CDR3 nucleotide sequence: TGTGCTAGTGGTTTGACCGGACGGACAGGAGTAAATGGCTACACCTTC. Residues: CASGLTGRTGVNGYTF.

V and J are TRBV19 and TRBJ1-2; 7 nucleotides agree with TRBD1. Trimming took 4 bases from V and 4 from J; bases not matched to a gene: 3. CDR3 length: 13 residues. The germline V gene encodes CDR1 LNHDA and CDR2 SQIVND (reference sequence). CDR3 sequence: CASSTGQPYGYTF. CDR3 DNA: TGTGCCAGTAGTACGGGACAGCCCTATGGCTACACCTTC.

The V call is TRBV7-7, the J call TRBJ2-1, with 7 nucleotides matching TRBD2. Germline CDR1 and CDR2: SSHAT and FNYEAQ (reference sequence). The CDR3 is 19 amino acids. The V segment lost 1 base and the J segment 0 bases; nucleotides outside the gene matches: 12. CDR3 residues: CASSLVPGGGPSSYNEQFF. Here the CDR3 DNA reads TGTGCCAGCAGCTTAGTCCCGGGGGGAGGGCCAAGCTCCTACAATGAGCAGTTCTTC.

The rearrangement uses TRBV28 and TRBJ1-3; tentatively, D is TRBD1 (5 bases). CDR1 is MDHEN and CDR2 is SYDVKM in the germline V gene. The ends were cut back, 6 bases at V and 4 bases at J, with 13 bases in the middle. This CDR3 contains 14 residues. CDR3 sequence (DNA): TGTGCCAGCAGCCTAGGAGGGGCCGGAAACACCATATATTTT. It codes for CASSLGGAGNTIYF.

This clone was detected a few times. J is TRBJ1-5 and V is TRBV7-8; D perhaps matches TRBD1 (6 bases). This CDR3 has 16 amino acids. Germline CDR1 reads SGHVS; CDR2 reads FQNEAQ. The germline V and J ends were trimmed by 4 bases and 2 bases, with 15 bases remaining between them. The CDR3 protein is CASSSMTGRGNQPQHF. CDR3 DNA sequence: TGTGCCAGCAGCTCAATGACAGGCAGGGGCAATCAGCCCCAGCATTTT. Combining the CDR3 with reference TRBV7-8 and TRBJ1-5 gives the whole variable domain GAGVSQSPRYKVAKRGQDVALRCDPISGHVSLFWYQQALGQGPEFLTYFQNEAQLDKSGLPSDRFFAERPEGSVSTLKIQRTQQEDSAVYLCASSSMTGRGNQPQHFGDGTRLSIL.

The J gene is TRBJ1-4, the V gene TRBV4-1; D might be TRBD1 (6 bases). There are 16 residues in the CDR3. CDR1 and CDR2 (germline): MGHRA, YSYEKL. V lost 0 bases to trimming and J lost 6 bases, with 14 bases between them. CDR3 nucleotides: TGCGCCAGCAGCCAAGAGGTGACGGCAGGGGATGAAAAACTGTTTTTT. It yields the protein CASSQEVTAGDEKLFF.

The chain employs TRBV7-9 and TRBJ2-3; D unclear. Germline loops: CDR1 SEHNR, CDR2 FQNEAQ (reference sequence). The CDR3 covers 12 residues. Trimming left V 6 bases short and J 6 bases short, with 10 bases between. The CDR3 spells CASSPHGDTQYF. DNA of the CDR3: TGTGCCAGCAGTCCCCACGGGGATACGCAGTATTTT. Together with reference TRBV7-9 and TRBJ2-3, the CDR3 gives the full variable domain: DTGVSQNPRHKITKRGQNVTFRCDPISEHNRLYWYRQTLGQGPEFLTYFQNEAQLEKSRLLSDRFSAERPKGSFSTLEIQRTEQGDSAMYLCASSPHGDTQYFGPGTRLTVL.

This clone was seen a handful of times. The J gene is TRBJ1-1, the V gene TRBV11-2; TRBD1 matches 7 bases. This CDR3 spans 13 amino acids. J gave up 8 bases and V 5 bases, and 8 bases lay outside the gene matches. The germline V gene encodes CDR1 SGHAT and CDR2 FQNNGV. For the CDR3, the DNA is TGTGCCAGCAGCATTACAGGGGAGCCAGAAGCTTTCTTT. It translates to CASSITGEPEAFF.

The chain has TRBV30 and TRBJ1-1; TRBD1 matches at 7 bases. With 3 bases clipped from V and 6 bases from J, the junction kept 7 bases outside the gene matches. CDR3 length equals 13 residues. The V gene's germline CDR1 is GTSNPN and CDR2 SVGIG (reference sequence). CDR3 loop: CAWRDRRLSEAFF. The CDR3 nucleotides are TGTGCCTGGAGGGACAGGCGGTTATCTGAAGCTTTCTTT.